What follows are 27 T cell receptor beta chains derived from one specimen sequenced in a study of technical replicates of blood from several donors. TCRdb's table, derived via immunoSEQ multiplex PCR, lists solely in-frame clones and lacks some. The data show 60,000 to 85,000 clones, with roughly 90% seen just once and under 0.5% held by the top ten. Sequencing input: T cells isolated from PBMCs. The receptors here all came from a human donor in good health.

The chain recombines TRBV10-3 with TRBJ2-7, with TRBD2 matching 9 bases. The ends lost 8 bases at V and 3 bases at J; junction bases unmatched: 5. Germline CDR1 reads ENHRY; CDR2 reads SYGVKD. The CDR3 loop spans 13 amino acids. The CDR3 DNA is TGTGCCATCGGGCTAGCGGGGCACTACGAGCAGTACTTC. It is translated as CAIGLAGHYEQYF.

The chain carries TRBV14 and TRBJ2-7; 8 bases map to TRBD1. V dropped 3 bases and J dropped 4; count of bases not matched to a gene: 5. The CDR3 sequence is 14 residues long. Germline loops: CDR1 SGHDN, CDR2 FVKESK. The DNA for the CDR3 is TGTGCCAGCAGCCATGTTGGACAGGGTTACGAGCAGTACTTC. Amino acid sequence: CASSHVGQGYEQYF.

The J gene is TRBJ2-1, the V gene TRBV28; TRBD2 matches 8 bases. Losses at the gene ends were 5 bases for V and 10 bases for J; bases not matched to a gene: 10. Germline V CDR1 and CDR2: MDHEN, SYDVKM. This CDR3 spans 14 amino acids. The CDR3 is CASSSGTRHQEQFF. The CDR3, as DNA: TGTGCCAGCAGTAGTGGGACTAGACATCAGGAGCAGTTCTTC.

This chain links TRBV9 with TRBJ1-2, with D unresolved. Germline V gene lookup returns CDR1 SGDLS and CDR2 YYNGEE. This CDR3 spans 14 amino acids. V gave up 0 bases and J gave up 4 bases, with 10 bases separating them. CDR3 bases: TGTGCCAGCAGCGTAGACGAATTGGCCTATGGCTACACCTTC. Its translation: CASSVDELAYGYTF.

The rearrangement joins TRBV11-1 to TRBJ2-7, with 11 bases aligning to TRBD2. V dropped 5 bases and J dropped 0; count of bases not matched to a gene: 3. Germline V gene sequence: CDR1 SGHAT, CDR2 FQDESV (reference sequence). This CDR3 region has 15 residues. The CDR3 bases are TGTGCCAGCAGCACGGGACTAGCGGACTCCTACGAGCAGTACTTC. Protein: CASSTGLADSYEQYF. Supplemented by reference TRBV11-1 and TRBJ2-7, the full variable domain reads EAEVAQSPRYKITEKSQAVAFWCDPISGHATLYWYRQILGQGPELLVQFQDESVVDDSQLPKDRFSAERLKGVDSTLKIQPAELGDSAMYLCASSTGLADSYEQYFGPGTRLTVT.

This chain links TRBV4-2 with TRBJ1-4; unclear D gene. V was shortened by 2 bases and J by 6 bases, with 10 bases between the two germline ends. The germline V gene has CDR1 LGHNA and CDR2 YNFKEQ. This CDR3 contains 14 residues. CDR3 in DNA: TGTGCCAGCAGCCAAAACCCCGAGGATGAAAAACTGTTTTTT. This sequence encodes CASSQNPEDEKLFF.

The chain recombines TRBV5-1 with TRBJ1-2; D perhaps matches TRBD1 (5 bases). Trimming stripped 3 bases from V and 4 bases from J, with 13 bases between. Germline V gene data show CDR1 as SGHRS and CDR2 as YFSETQ. CDR3 length equals 14 residues. In DNA form, the CDR3 reads TGCGCCAGCAGCTGGGGGGACGGTACCTATGGCTACACCTTC. Encoded protein: CASSWGDGTYGYTF.

V is TRBV11-3 and J is TRBJ1-1; D is ambiguous. The V end was cut by 3 bases, the J end by 1 base, with 24 bases between. Germline V CDR1 and CDR2: SGHNT, YENEEA. This CDR3 comprises 19 residues. This CDR3 reads CASSLLLTLSGTKNTEAFF. The CDR3 DNA reads TGTGCCAGCAGCTTGCTATTAACCTTATCGGGTACGAAGAACACTGAAGCTTTCTTT.

This clone was seen just once. V and J are TRBV5-1 and TRBJ2-7; 9 bases are a match to TRBD1. There are 13 residues in the CDR3. Germline V CDR1 and CDR2: SGHRS, YFSETQ. After removal of 5 bases from V and 0 bases from J, the junction contained 0 bases not matched to a gene. DNA for the CDR3: TGCGCCAGCAGGGACAGGGGCTCCTACGAGCAGTACTTC. Protein sequence: CASRDRGSYEQYF.

This rearrangement joins TRBV29-1 to TRBJ2-2, with TRBD2 identical over 12 bases. The CDR3 consists of 17 residues. V shed 7 bases and J 7 bases; nucleotides not matched to a gene: 16. The germline gives CDR1 SQVTM, CDR2 ANQGSEA. The DNA of the CDR3 is TGCAGCGCACGACTAGCGGGAGAACCCATAGTCGGCGGGGAGCTGTTTTTT. As protein: CSARLAGEPIVGGELFF.

V gene TRBV2 combines with J gene TRBJ2-7, with TRBD2 as a possible D gene (5 bases). Per the germline V gene, CDR1 is SNHLY and CDR2 is FYNNEI. The CDR3 extends over 13 amino acids. The V end lost 8 bases, the J end lost 3 bases, and 14 bases lay between the germline ends. The CDR3 coding sequence is TGTGCCAGCGAAGAAGGACTTAACTACGAGCAGTACTTC. Translated: CASEEGLNYEQYF.

The V gene is TRBV5-4, the J gene TRBJ2-7; TRBD2 aligns across 10 bases. This CDR3 is 14 amino acids long. Trimming cost V 5 bases and J 2 bases; bases outside gene matches: 4. Germline V CDR1 and CDR2: SGHNT, YYREEE (reference sequence). The CDR3 protein is CASRPGLATYEQYF. The CDR3 nucleotides read TGTGCCAGCAGACCGGGACTAGCGACCTACGAGCAGTACTTC. Using reference TRBV5-4 and TRBJ2-7 for the parts outside the CDR3, the full variable domain is ETGVTQSPTHLIKTRGQQVTLRCSSQSGHNTVSWYQQALGQGPQFIFQYYREEENGRGNFPPRFSGLQFPNYSSELNVNALELDDSALYLCASRPGLATYEQYFGPGTRLTVT.

The V gene is TRBV12-5, the J gene TRBJ1-5; D not resolved. Trimming pared 1 base from V and 7 bases from J, leaving 8 bases between. This CDR3 comprises 13 residues. Germline V gene data show CDR1 as LGHNT and CDR2 as FRNRAP. The CDR3 protein is CASGLEEGQPQHF. The CDR3 DNA reads TGTGCTAGTGGTTTGGAGGAGGGCCAGCCCCAGCATTTT.

This clone occurred once. The rearrangement links TRBV6-5 to TRBJ2-7, with 8 nucleotides matching TRBD1. The CDR3 has 15 residues. Per the germline V gene, CDR1 is MNHEY and CDR2 is SVGAGI. With V trimmed by 5 bases and J by 4 bases, 10 bases remained unmatched. The CDR3 DNA follows: TGTGCCAGCAGTATAGGACAGGGCTCGGGTTACGAGCAGTACTTC. This encodes CASSIGQGSGYEQYF.

The rearrangement uses TRBV5-6 and TRBJ2-7; TRBD2 is a possible D gene (6 bases). The germline gives CDR1 SGHDT, CDR2 YYEEEE. Trimming removed 4 bases from V and 0 bases from J, with 8 bases in between. The CDR3 is 13 amino acids. CDR3 bases: TGTGCCAGCAGCCCCGGGAGCTCCTACGAGCAGTACTTC. Translation gives CASSPGSSYEQYF.

The J gene is TRBJ2-7, the V gene TRBV9; D remains ambiguous. CDR1 is SGDLS, CDR2 YYNGEE, per germline. Trimming stripped 0 bases from V and 3 bases from J, with 7 bases between. The CDR3 is 13 residues long. CDR3 coding DNA: TGTGCCAGCAGCGTAGGTACAAACTACGAGCAGTACTTC. Residues: CASSVGTNYEQYF. The whole variable domain, filled in from reference TRBV9 and TRBJ2-7, reads DSGVTQTPKHLITATGQRVTLRCSPRSGDLSVYWYQQSLDQGLQFLIQYYNGEERAKGNILERFSAQQFPDLHSELNLSSLELGDSALYFCASSVGTNYEQYFGPGTRLTVT.

The chain uses TRBV2 and TRBJ2-1; TRBD2 aligns across 7 bases. Germline trimming cut 6 bases from V and 3 bases from J; bases unmatched to any gene: 8. This CDR3 has 15 amino acids. In germline, CDR1 is SNHLY, CDR2 FYNNEI. The CDR3 region is CASRPHRDYYNEQFF. The CDR3 region has the DNA TGTGCCAGCAGGCCCCACCGGGACTACTACAATGAGCAGTTCTTC.

This chain joins TRBV28 and TRBJ1-1; a weak D match, TRBD1 (5 bases). There are 15 residues in the CDR3. Germline CDR1 reads MDHEN; CDR2 reads SYDVKM. The germline V and J ends were trimmed by 5 bases and 1 base, with 14 bases remaining between them. Here the CDR3 reads CASSPTGLTNTEAFF. Here the CDR3 DNA reads TGTGCCAGCAGTCCCACGGGACTCACGAACACTGAAGCTTTCTTT.

The chain couples TRBV6-5 to TRBJ2-1, with D perhaps matching TRBD2 (5 bases). The CDR3 extends over 15 amino acids. V was shortened by 10 bases and J by 0 bases, with 16 bases between the two germline ends. The germline gives CDR1 MNHEY, CDR2 SVGAGI. The CDR3 coding sequence is TGTGCCACGGGCGGCGGGCCCCGCTCCTACAATGAGCAGTTCTTC. Its protein is CATGGGPRSYNEQFF.

The table lists this clone with a count of one. This chain links TRBV28 with TRBJ2-3; D possibly corresponds to TRBD2 (6 bases). Germline assignment: CDR1 MDHEN and CDR2 SYDVKM. The length of the CDR3 is 13 residues. The V and J ends lost 3 bases and 5 bases respectively, with 9 bases between them. The CDR3 sequence: CASSFPAGDTQYF. Here the CDR3 DNA reads TGTGCCAGCAGTTTTCCAGCGGGAGATACGCAGTATTTT. Full variable domain (outside the CDR3, taken from reference TRBV28 and TRBJ2-3): DVKVTQSSRYLVKRTGEKVFLECVQDMDHENMFWYRQDPGLGLRLIYFSYDVKMKEKGDIPEGYSVSREKKERFSLILESASTNQTSMYLCASSFPAGDTQYFGPGTRLTVL.

The J gene is TRBJ2-7, the V gene TRBV29-1; 7 bases match TRBD2. CDR3 length equals 12 residues. Germline CDR1 is SQVTM and CDR2 is ANQGSEA. J was trimmed by 5 bases and V by 5 bases; bases with no gene match: 6. This CDR3 is CSVSSGGDEQYF. CDR3 in DNA: TGCAGCGTTTCCTCGGGGGGAGACGAGCAGTACTTC.

The chain combines TRBV7-9 with TRBJ1-1; D remains unclear. The CDR3 is 15 residues long. Germline V gene sequence: CDR1 SEHNR, CDR2 FQNEAQ (reference sequence). The V gene lost 3 bases and the J gene lost 4 bases, with 15 bases spanning the gap. CDR3 in amino acids: CASSFPRELATEAFF. CDR3 DNA: TGTGCCAGCAGCTTTCCACGGGAACTAGCCACTGAAGCTTTCTTT.

The chain recombines TRBV6-5 with TRBJ2-7, with 9 bases lining up with TRBD1. J lost 6 bases, V lost 2 bases, and 8 bases had no gene match. The CDR3 consists of 15 residues. CDR1 and CDR2 from the germline V gene are MNHEY and SVGAGI. Here the CDR3 DNA reads TGTGCCAGCAGTTACCATACCGGGACAGGGCCCGAGCAGTACTTC. Its protein product is CASSYHTGTGPEQYF.

Only one count was recorded for this clone. The V call is TRBV6-1, the J call TRBJ1-1, with 7 positions matching TRBD1. This CDR3 has 15 amino acids. With 3 bases clipped from V and 1 base from J, the junction kept 5 bases outside the gene matches. Germline-derived CDR1 and CDR2 are MNHNS and SASEGT. The CDR3 region is CASSDTGTANTEAFF. CDR3 bases: TGTGCCAGCAGTGATACCGGGACAGCGAACACTGAAGCTTTCTTT.

This clone was picked up one time. V and J are TRBV28 and TRBJ2-5, with TRBD2 matching over 9 bases. The CDR3 runs 15 residues. Per germline, CDR1 MDHEN and CDR2 SYDVKM. J was trimmed by 5 bases and V by 2 bases; bases with no gene match: 6. The CDR3 coding sequence is TGTGCCAGCAGTTTACTAGCGGGAATAGGGGAGACCCAGTACTTC. This encodes CASSLLAGIGETQYF. The entire variable domain, with the rest obtained from reference TRBV28 and TRBJ2-5, is as follows: DVKVTQSSRYLVKRTGEKVFLECVQDMDHENMFWYRQDPGLGLRLIYFSYDVKMKEKGDIPEGYSVSREKKERFSLILESASTNQTSMYLCASSLLAGIGETQYFGPGTRLLVL.

The chain couples TRBV11-3 to TRBJ1-4; tentatively, D is TRBD1 (6 bases). The CDR3 contains 13 residues. V was shortened by 5 bases and J by 6 bases, with 10 bases between the two germline ends. CDR1 is SGHNT, CDR2 YENEEA, per germline. In DNA, the CDR3 is TGTGCCAGCAGCCGCGGACAGCATGAAAAACTGTTTTTT. It specifies CASSRGQHEKLFF.

The V gene is TRBV6-5, the J gene TRBJ1-1; TRBD1 aligns across 9 bases. The CDR3 is 14 residues long. Germline V gene lookup returns CDR1 MNHEY and CDR2 SVGAGI. The V segment lost 7 bases and the J segment 6 bases; nucleotides outside the gene matches: 9. The CDR3 reads CASIYRGPVAEAFF. In DNA form, the CDR3 reads TGTGCCAGCATATACAGGGGGCCGGTCGCTGAAGCTTTCTTT.